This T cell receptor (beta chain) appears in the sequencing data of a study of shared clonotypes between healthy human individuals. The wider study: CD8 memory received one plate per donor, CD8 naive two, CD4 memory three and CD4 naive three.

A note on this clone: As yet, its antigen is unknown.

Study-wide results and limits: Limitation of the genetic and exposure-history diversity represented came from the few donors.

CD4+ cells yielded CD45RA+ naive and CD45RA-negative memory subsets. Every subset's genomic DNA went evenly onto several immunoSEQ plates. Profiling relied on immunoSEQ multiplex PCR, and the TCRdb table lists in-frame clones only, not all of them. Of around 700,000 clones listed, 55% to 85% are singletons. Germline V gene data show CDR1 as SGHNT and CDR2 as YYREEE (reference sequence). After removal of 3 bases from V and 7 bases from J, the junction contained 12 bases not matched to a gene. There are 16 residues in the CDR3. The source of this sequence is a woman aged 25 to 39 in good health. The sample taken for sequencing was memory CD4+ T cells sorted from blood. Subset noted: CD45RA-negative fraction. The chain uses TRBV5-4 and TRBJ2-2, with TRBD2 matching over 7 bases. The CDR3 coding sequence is TGTGCCAGCAGCTCCCGGGACTATAGTACAGACGGGGAGCTGTTTTTT. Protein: CASSSRDYSTDGELFF.